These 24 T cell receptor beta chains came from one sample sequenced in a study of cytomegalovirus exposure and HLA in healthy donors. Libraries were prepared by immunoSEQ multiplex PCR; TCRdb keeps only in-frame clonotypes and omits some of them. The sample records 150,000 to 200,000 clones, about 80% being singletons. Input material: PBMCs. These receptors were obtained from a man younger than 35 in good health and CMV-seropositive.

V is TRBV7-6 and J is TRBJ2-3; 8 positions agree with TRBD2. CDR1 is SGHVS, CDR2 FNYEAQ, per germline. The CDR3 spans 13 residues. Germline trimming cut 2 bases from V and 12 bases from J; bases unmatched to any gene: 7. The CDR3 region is CASSLRPGLEQYF. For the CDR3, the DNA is TGTGCCAGCAGCTTACGACCGGGACTAGAACAGTATTTT.

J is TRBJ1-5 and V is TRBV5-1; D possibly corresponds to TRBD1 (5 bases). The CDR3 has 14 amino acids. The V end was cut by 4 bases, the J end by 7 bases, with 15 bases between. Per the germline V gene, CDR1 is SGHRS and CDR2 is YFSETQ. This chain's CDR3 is CASSPGEGRQPQHF. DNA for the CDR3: TGCGCCAGCAGCCCCGGGGAGGGACGGCAGCCCCAGCATTTT. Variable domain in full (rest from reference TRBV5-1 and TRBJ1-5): KAGVTQTPRYLIKTRGQQVTLSCSPISGHRSVSWYQQTPGQGLQFLFEYFSETQRNKGNFPGRFSGRQFSNSRSEMNVSTLELGDSALYLCASSPGEGRQPQHFGDGTRLSIL.

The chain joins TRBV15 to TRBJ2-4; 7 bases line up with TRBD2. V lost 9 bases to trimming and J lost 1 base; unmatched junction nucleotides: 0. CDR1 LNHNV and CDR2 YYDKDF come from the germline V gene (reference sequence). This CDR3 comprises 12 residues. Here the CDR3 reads CATGGAKNIQYF. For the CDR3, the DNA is TGTGCCACGGGGGGGGCCAAAAACATTCAGTACTTC.

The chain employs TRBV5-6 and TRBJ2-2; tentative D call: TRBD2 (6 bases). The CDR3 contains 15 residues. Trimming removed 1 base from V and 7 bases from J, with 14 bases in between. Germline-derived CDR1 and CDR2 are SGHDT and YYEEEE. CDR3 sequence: CASSLRSGFGGELFF. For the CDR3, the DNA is TGTGCCAGCAGCTTGAGGAGCGGGTTCGGCGGGGAGCTGTTTTTT.

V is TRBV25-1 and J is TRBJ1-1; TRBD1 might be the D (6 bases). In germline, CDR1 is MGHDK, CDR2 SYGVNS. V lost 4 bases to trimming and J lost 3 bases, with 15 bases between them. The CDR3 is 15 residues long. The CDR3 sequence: CASSGMGGLDTEAFF. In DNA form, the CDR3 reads TGTGCCAGCAGTGGAATGGGGGGGCTCGACACTGAAGCTTTCTTT. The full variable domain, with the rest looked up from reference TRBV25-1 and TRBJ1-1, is EADIYQTPRYLVIGTGKKITLECSQTMGHDKMYWYQQDPGMELHLIHYSYGVNSTEKGDLSSESTVSRIRTEHFPLTLESARPSHTSQYLCASSGMGGLDTEAFFGQGTRLTVV.

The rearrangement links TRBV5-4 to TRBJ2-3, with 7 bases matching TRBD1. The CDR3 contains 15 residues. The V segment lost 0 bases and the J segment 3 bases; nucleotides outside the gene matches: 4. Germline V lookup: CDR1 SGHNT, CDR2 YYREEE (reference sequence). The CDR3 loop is CASSLGTGDTDTQYF. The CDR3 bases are TGTGCCAGCAGCTTGGGGACAGGAGATACAGATACGCAGTATTTT.

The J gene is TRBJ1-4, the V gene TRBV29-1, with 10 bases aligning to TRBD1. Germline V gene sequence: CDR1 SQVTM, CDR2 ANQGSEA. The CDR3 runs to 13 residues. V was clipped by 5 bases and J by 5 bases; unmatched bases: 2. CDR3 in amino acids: CSVWGQGNEKLFF. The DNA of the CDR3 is TGCAGCGTTTGGGGACAGGGGAATGAAAAACTGTTTTTT.

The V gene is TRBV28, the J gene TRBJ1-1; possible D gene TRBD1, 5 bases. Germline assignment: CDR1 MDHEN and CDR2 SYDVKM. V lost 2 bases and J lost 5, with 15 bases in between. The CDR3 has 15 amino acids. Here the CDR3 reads CASSLPDGQPTEAFF. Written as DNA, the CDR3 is TGTGCCAGCAGTTTACCCGACGGACAACCAACTGAAGCTTTCTTT.

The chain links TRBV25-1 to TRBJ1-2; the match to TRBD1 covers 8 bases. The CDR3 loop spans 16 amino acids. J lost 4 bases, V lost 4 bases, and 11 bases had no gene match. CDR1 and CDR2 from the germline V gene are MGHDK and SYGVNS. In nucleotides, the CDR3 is TGTGCCAGCAGTGGCCTTGAGACAGGGGCGATCTATGGCTACACCTTC. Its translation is CASSGLETGAIYGYTF.

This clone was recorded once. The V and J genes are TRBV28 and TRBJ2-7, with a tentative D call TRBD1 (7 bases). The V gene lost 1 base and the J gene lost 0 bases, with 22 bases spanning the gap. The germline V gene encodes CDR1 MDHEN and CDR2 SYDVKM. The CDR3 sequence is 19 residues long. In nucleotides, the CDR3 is TGTGCCAGCAGTTTATTCACAGGGGTCGGGGGTAGGGCCTCCTACGAGCAGTACTTC. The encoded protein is CASSLFTGVGGRASYEQYF.

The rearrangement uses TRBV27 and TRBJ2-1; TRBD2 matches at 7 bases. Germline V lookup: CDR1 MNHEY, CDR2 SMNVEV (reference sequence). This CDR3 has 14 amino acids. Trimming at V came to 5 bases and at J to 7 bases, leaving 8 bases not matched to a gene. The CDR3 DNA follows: TGTGCCAGCAGTCCTCTAGCGGTGGGGAATGAGCAGTTCTTC. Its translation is CASSPLAVGNEQFF.

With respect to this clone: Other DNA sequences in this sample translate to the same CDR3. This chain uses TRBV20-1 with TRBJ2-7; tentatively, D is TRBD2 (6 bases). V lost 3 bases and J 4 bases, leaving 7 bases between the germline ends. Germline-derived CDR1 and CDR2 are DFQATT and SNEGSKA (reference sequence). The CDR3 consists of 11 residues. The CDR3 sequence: CSARGGYEQYF. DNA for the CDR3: TGCAGTGCTAGGGGGGGATACGAGCAGTACTTC.

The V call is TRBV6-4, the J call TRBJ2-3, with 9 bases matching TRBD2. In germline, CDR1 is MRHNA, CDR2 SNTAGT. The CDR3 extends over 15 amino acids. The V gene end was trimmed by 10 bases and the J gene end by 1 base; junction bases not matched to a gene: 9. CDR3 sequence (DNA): TGTGCCACCAAACGGACTAGCGCCGGCACAGATACGCAGTATTTT. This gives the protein CATKRTSAGTDTQYF.

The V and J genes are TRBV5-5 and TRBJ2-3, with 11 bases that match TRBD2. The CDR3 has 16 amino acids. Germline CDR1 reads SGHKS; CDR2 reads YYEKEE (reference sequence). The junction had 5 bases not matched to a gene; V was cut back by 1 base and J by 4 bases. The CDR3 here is CASSLRVAGGPDTQYF. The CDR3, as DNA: TGTGCCAGCAGCTTGAGGGTAGCGGGAGGGCCAGATACGCAGTATTTT.

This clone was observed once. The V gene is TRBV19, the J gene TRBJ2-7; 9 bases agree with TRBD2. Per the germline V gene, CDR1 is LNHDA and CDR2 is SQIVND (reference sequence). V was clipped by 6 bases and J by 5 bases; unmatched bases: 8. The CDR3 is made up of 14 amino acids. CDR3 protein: CASRRRGLADEQYF. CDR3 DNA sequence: TGTGCCAGTAGAAGGCGGGGACTAGCAGACGAGCAGTACTTC.

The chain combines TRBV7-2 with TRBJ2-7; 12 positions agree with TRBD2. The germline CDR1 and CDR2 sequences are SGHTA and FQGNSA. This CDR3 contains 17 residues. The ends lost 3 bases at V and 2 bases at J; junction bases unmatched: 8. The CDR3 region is CASSFFTSGRYTYEQYF. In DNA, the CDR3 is TGTGCCAGCAGCTTTTTTACTAGCGGGAGGTATACCTACGAGCAGTACTTC.

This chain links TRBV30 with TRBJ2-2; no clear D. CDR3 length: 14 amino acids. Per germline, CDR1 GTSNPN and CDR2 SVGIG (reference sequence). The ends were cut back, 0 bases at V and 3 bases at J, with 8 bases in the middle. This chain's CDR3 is CAWSVARYTGELFF. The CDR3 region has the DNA TGTGCCTGGAGTGTGGCCCGTTACACCGGGGAGCTGTTTTTT.

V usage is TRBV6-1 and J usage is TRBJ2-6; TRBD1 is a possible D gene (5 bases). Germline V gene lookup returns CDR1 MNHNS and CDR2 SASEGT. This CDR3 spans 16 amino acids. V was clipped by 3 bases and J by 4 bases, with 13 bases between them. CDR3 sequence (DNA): TGTGCCAGCAGTGAGCTATCAGGGTCCGGGGCCAACGTCCTGACTTTC. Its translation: CASSELSGSGANVLTF.

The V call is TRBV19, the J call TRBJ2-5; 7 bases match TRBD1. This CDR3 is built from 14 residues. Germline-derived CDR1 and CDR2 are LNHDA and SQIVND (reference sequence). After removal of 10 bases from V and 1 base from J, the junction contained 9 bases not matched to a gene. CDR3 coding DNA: TGTGCCACACACCGGAACAGGGGCCAAGAGACCCAGTACTTC. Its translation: CATHRNRGQETQYF.

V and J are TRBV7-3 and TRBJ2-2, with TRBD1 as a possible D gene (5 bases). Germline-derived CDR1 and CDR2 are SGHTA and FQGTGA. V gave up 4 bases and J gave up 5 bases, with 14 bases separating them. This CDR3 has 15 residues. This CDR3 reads CASSSTPGRTGELFF. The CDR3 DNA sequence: TGTGCCAGCAGCTCCACCCCAGGGCGGACCGGGGAGCTGTTTTTT.

As DNA, the CDR3 is TGTGCCAGCAGCTCAGGACTAGCGGACGGGTCAGAGACCCAGTACTTC. Its translation is CASSSGLADGSETQYF. The chain uses TRBV7-9 and TRBJ2-5; 10 bases agree with TRBD2. Germline assignment: CDR1 SEHNR and CDR2 FQNEAQ (reference sequence). Trimming removed 4 bases from V and 4 bases from J; junction bases left unmatched: 9. The CDR3 covers 16 residues. Variable domain in full (rest from reference TRBV7-9 and TRBJ2-5): DTGVSQNPRHKITKRGQNVTFRCDPISEHNRLYWYRQTLGQGPEFLTYFQNEAQLEKSRLLSDRFSAERPKGSFSTLEIQRTEQGDSAMYLCASSSGLADGSETQYFGPGTRLLVL.

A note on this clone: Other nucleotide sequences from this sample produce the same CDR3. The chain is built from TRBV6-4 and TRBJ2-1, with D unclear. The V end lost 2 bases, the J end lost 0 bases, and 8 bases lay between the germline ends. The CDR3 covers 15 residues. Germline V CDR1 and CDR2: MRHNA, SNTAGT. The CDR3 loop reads CASSDGGSSYNEQFF. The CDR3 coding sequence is TGTGCCAGCAGTGACGGCGGAAGCTCCTACAATGAGCAGTTCTTC.

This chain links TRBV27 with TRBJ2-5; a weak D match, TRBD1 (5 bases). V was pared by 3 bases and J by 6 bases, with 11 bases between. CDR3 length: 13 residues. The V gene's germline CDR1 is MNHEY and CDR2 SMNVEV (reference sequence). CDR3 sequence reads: CASSFTGSKTQYF. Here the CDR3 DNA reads TGTGCCAGCAGTTTTACAGGTAGTAAGACCCAGTACTTC.

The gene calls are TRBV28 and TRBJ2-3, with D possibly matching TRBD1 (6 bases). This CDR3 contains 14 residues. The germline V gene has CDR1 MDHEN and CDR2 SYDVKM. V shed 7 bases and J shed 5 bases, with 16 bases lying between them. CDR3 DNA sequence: TGTGCCAGCACTAAGGGGCTACAGGGAGATACGCAGTATTTT. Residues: CASTKGLQGDTQYF.